This T cell receptor beta chain was profiled in a study of blood T cells in healthy people across ages. This clonotype occurred once. Primers used in a second PCR of roughly 6 to 12 cycles were a sample-barcoded 5' primer and a J-beta primer mix. TCRdb redid the calling of the 5' RACE reads with MiXCR, one entry per CDR3 protein. The sample yields around 900,000 distinct CDR3 sequences, about 28% seen once. V dropped 0 bases and J dropped 5 bases, with 14 bases sitting between them. From germline, CDR1 is WSHSY and CDR2 SAAADI. The CDR3 consists of 15 residues. The J gene is TRBJ2-7, the V gene TRBV10-2, with D perhaps TRBD1 (5 bases). The TCR sequence derives from a woman aged 80 or over in good health. Specimen: blood. The CDR3 DNA reads as TGCGCCAGCAGTGAGTCGGGCCAGGGCGACCACGAGCAGTACTTC. It is translated as CASSESGQGDHEQYF.